What follows are 19 T cell receptor beta chains derived from one specimen sequenced in a study of cytomegalovirus exposure and HLA in healthy donors. Both 60 Vbeta primers and 13 Jbeta primers went into the PCR. This table comes from immunoSEQ multiplex PCR, and its TCRdb copy is limited to in-frame clones, with some not included. The sample shows approximately 82,000 clones, about 74% of them seen only once. Sequences were obtained from PBMCs. Source of these receptors: a woman between 50 and 59 years old in good health and CMV-seropositive.

This chain connects TRBV11-1 to TRBJ2-4, with TRBD2 matching 9 bases. V lost 3 bases, J lost 8 bases, and 8 bases stayed unmatched. The germline gives CDR1 SGHAT, CDR2 FQDESV (reference sequence). CDR3 length equals 15 residues. The CDR3, as DNA: TGTGCCAGCAGCTTGGAATCTAGCGGGAATGACATTCAGTACTTC. Amino acid sequence: CASSLESSGNDIQYF.

This CDR3 reads CASSRREIGYEQYF. Here the CDR3 DNA reads TGTGCCAGCAGTCGGCGGGAGATAGGCTACGAGCAGTACTTC. The chain carries TRBV6-1 and TRBJ2-7; 7 nucleotides agree with TRBD2. In germline, CDR1 is MNHNS, CDR2 SASEGT. The CDR3 runs 14 residues. The ends lost 5 bases at V and 3 bases at J; junction bases unmatched: 7.

This chain joins TRBV13 and TRBJ2-1; a weak D match, TRBD2 (6 bases). The CDR3 loop spans 15 amino acids. Trimming took off 5 bases at V and 12 bases at J, with 23 bases between the two ends. Germline CDR1 PRHDT, CDR2 FYEKMQ (reference sequence). In nucleotides, the CDR3 is TGTGCCAGCAGCGAGGGACTCTCCAACAATGAGCGGCAGTTCTTC. It yields the protein CASSEGLSNNERQFF.

The CDR3 DNA is TGTGCCAGCAGTCTACCTCACGGGGTCAACAATGAGCAGTTCTTC. Protein sequence: CASSLPHGVNNEQFF. The chain uses TRBV7-9 and TRBJ2-1; perhaps TRBD2 as D (5 bases). Germline CDR1 and CDR2: SEHNR and FQNEAQ (reference sequence). There are 15 residues in the CDR3. Trimming took 6 bases from V and 5 from J, leaving 17 bases between them. Together with reference TRBV7-9 and TRBJ2-1, the CDR3 gives the full variable domain: DTGVSQNPRHKITKRGQNVTFRCDPISEHNRLYWYRQTLGQGPEFLTYFQNEAQLEKSRLLSDRFSAERPKGSFSTLEIQRTEQGDSAMYLCASSLPHGVNNEQFFGPGTRLTVL.

The DNA for the CDR3 is TGTGCCAGCAGCCAAGGTCCCCTTCAGGGATGGAGCCCTGAAGCTTTCTTT. This sequence encodes CASSQGPLQGWSPEAFF. This sequence joins TRBV14 and TRBJ1-1, with TRBD1 as a possible D gene (5 bases). Germline V gene lookup returns CDR1 SGHDN and CDR2 FVKESK. Trimming shortened V by 1 base and J by 6 bases, and 21 bases separated the two germline ends. The CDR3 is made up of 17 amino acids.

The rearrangement joins TRBV5-4 to TRBJ2-5; D perhaps matches TRBD1 (5 bases). Trimming pared 4 bases from V and 3 bases from J, leaving 10 bases between. This CDR3 has 13 amino acids. Looked up from germline, CDR1 is SGHNT and CDR2 is YYREEE (reference sequence). For the CDR3, the DNA is TGTGCCAGCAGCCCTAGACAGAAAGAGACCCAGTACTTC. Protein product: CASSPRQKETQYF.

This clone was counted a few times. The rearrangement uses TRBV6-5 and TRBJ1-1; D perhaps matches TRBD1 (5 bases). Trimming removed 6 bases at V and 1 base at J, with 9 bases between. Germline lookup yields CDR1 MNHEY and CDR2 SVGAGI. The CDR3 is made up of 13 amino acids. CDR3 loop: CASRSQGNTEAFF. CDR3 nucleotides: TGTGCCAGCAGGTCCCAGGGGAACACTGAAGCTTTCTTT.

V usage is TRBV6-6 and J usage is TRBJ2-7, with TRBD2 matching over 9 bases. CDR3 length equals 12 residues. Germline trimming cut 8 bases from V and 6 bases from J; bases unmatched to any gene: 5. Germline CDR1 is MNHNY and CDR2 is SVGAGI (reference sequence). This CDR3 is CASSLAGREQYF. The CDR3 DNA reads as TGTGCCAGCTCTCTAGCGGGACGCGAGCAGTACTTC.

The V gene is TRBV28, the J gene TRBJ2-4; D uncertain. Germline CDR1 MDHEN, CDR2 SYDVKM. The CDR3 has 16 residues. V was trimmed by 3 bases and J by 1 base, leaving 13 bases between them. The CDR3 is CASSLFRVTAKNIQYF. CDR3 nucleotides: TGTGCCAGCAGTTTGTTCCGGGTGACGGCCAAAAACATTCAGTACTTC.

The gene calls are TRBV6-1 and TRBJ2-7, with 11 bases lining up with TRBD2. Per the germline V gene, CDR1 is MNHNS and CDR2 is SASEGT. J gave up 1 base and V 5 bases, and 4 bases lay outside the gene matches. The CDR3 loop spans 15 amino acids. CDR3 coding DNA: TGTGCCAGCAGTACCGGGACTAGCGGTTCCTACGAGCAGTACTTC. Protein: CASSTGTSGSYEQYF.

The V gene is TRBV5-4, the J gene TRBJ1-4; 9 bases agree with TRBD1. This CDR3 is 14 amino acids long. Germline loops: CDR1 SGHNT, CDR2 YYREEE (reference sequence). V was pared by 1 base and J by 6 bases, with 1 base of the junction left unmatched. CDR3 loop: CASSLTGGDEKLFF. CDR3 bases: TGTGCCAGCAGCTTGACAGGGGGCGATGAAAAACTGTTTTTT.

This clone was picked up one time. The CDR3 here is CASSPTDLGQHRYTF. The CDR3 DNA is TGCGCCAGCAGCCCAACGGACCTGGGGCAGCATCGCTACACCTTC. The chain joins TRBV4-1 to TRBJ1-2, with D tentatively TRBD1 (5 bases). The CDR3 is made up of 15 amino acids. V dropped 4 bases and J dropped 9 bases, with 21 bases sitting between them. Germline CDR1 is MGHRA and CDR2 is YSYEKL.

This clone was counted a few times. The genes are TRBV11-1 and TRBJ2-7; D is perhaps TRBD2 (5 bases). CDR1 and CDR2 (germline): SGHAT, FQDESV (reference sequence). V dropped 0 bases and J dropped 5 bases, with 5 bases sitting between them. This CDR3 is 12 amino acids long. The CDR3: CASSLAGDEQYF. The DNA of the CDR3 is TGTGCCAGCAGCTTAGCGGGAGACGAGCAGTACTTC.

J is TRBJ2-3 and V is TRBV10-1; 8 bases agree with TRBD1. The germline V gene has CDR1 WNHNN and CDR2 SYGVQD (reference sequence). The trim removed 3 bases at V and 2 bases at J, leaving 7 bases unmatched. The CDR3 runs to 16 residues. The DNA for the CDR3 is TGCGCCAGCAGTGAAGCCGGGACAGGCCTCACAGATACGCAGTATTTT. Protein sequence: CASSEAGTGLTDTQYF.

The table lists this clone with a few counts. The CDR3 nucleotides read TGTGCCAGCAGCCCCGGGGTAGCGGGAGGGCCAGCGAGCACAGATACGCAGTATTTT. It translates to CASSPGVAGGPASTDTQYF. The J gene is TRBJ2-3, the V gene TRBV5-4; 11 bases line up with TRBD2. The CDR3 consists of 19 residues. CDR1 and CDR2 from the germline V gene are SGHNT and YYREEE (reference sequence). V trimming: 4 bases; J trimming: 0 bases; junction bases outside the gene matches: 13.

The gene calls are TRBV5-1 and TRBJ1-1; D gene ambiguous. The CDR3 consists of 14 residues. Germline V gene lookup returns CDR1 SGHRS and CDR2 YFSETQ. The V end lost 0 bases, the J end lost 1 base, and 7 bases lay between the germline ends. This CDR3 is CASSLAWQNTEAFF. The CDR3 DNA follows: TGCGCCAGCAGCTTGGCTTGGCAGAACACTGAAGCTTTCTTT.

The chain links TRBV2 to TRBJ2-7, with 13 bases identical to TRBD2. The CDR3 sequence is 16 residues long. The V segment lost 6 bases and the J segment 5 bases; nucleotides outside the gene matches: 10. Germline V lookup: CDR1 SNHLY, CDR2 FYNNEI. The CDR3 reads CASRLTSGRAVHEQYF. CDR3 DNA sequence: TGTGCCAGCAGATTAACTAGCGGGAGGGCCGTACACGAGCAGTACTTC.

The rearrangement links TRBV7-9 to TRBJ1-2; D possibly corresponds to TRBD1 (6 bases). CDR1 SEHNR and CDR2 FQNEAQ come from the germline V gene (reference sequence). The length of the CDR3 is 16 residues. The ends were cut back, 0 bases at V and 6 bases at J, with 17 bases in the middle. CDR3 in amino acids: CASSLAGQGRGNGYTF. The CDR3 DNA sequence: TGTGCCAGCAGCTTAGCTGGGCAGGGGAGGGGGAATGGCTACACCTTC.

A remark on this clone: One junction end disagrees with the germline gene, perhaps due to a read error. This chain connects TRBV2 to TRBJ1-5; 7 bases line up with TRBD1. Germline loops: CDR1 SNHLY, CDR2 FYNNEI. The CDR3 extends over 16 amino acids. For the CDR3, the DNA is TGTGCCAGCAGAGAAGGCATACAGGGGTTTGTTCAGCCCCAGCATTTT. It is translated as CASREGIQGFVQPQHF.